The 31 T cell receptor beta chains presented below share a single source sample, sequenced in a study of monozygotic twins with inflammatory bowel disease. TCRdb processed the 5' RACE reads again and assigns one entry to each CDR3 protein, with no DNA. The sample yields more than 85,000 distinct CDR3 sequences, of which the top ten take up roughly 12%. The sequenced sample was blood. These receptors all come from a human donor with ulcerative colitis or Crohn's disease, or a healthy co-twin of an affected twin (not recorded which).

The rearrangement uses TRBV29-1 and TRBJ2-5. Germline-derived CDR1 and CDR2 are SQVTM and ANQGSEA. This CDR3 contains 12 residues. CDR3 in amino acids: CSADGGEETQYF. The whole variable domain, filled in from reference TRBV29-1 and TRBJ2-5, reads SAVISQKPSRDICQRGTSLTIQCQVDSQVTMMFWYRQQPGQSLTLIATANQGSEATYESGFVIDKFPISRPNLTFSTLTVSNMSPEDSSIYLCSADGGEETQYFGPGTRLLVL.

This chain links TRBV12-3 or TRBV12-4 with TRBJ2-2. The CDR3 consists of 14 residues. CDR3 amino acids: CASSFVLNNGELFF.

This chain uses TRBV12-3 or TRBV12-4 with TRBJ2-1; TCRdb's D call, TRBD1, is unchecked because there is no DNA. The CDR3 is 16 amino acids. CDR3 protein: CASSHTGTGGYNEQFF.

This sequence joins TRBV10-3 and TRBJ1-2; TCRdb designates TRBD1, a call that cannot be tested without DNA. CDR1 is ENHRY and CDR2 is SYGVKD in the germline V gene. There are 14 residues in the CDR3. CDR3 region: CAIRDPGRDYGYTF.

This chain uses TRBV27 with TRBJ1-1. CDR3 length: 14 amino acids. The germline V gene has CDR1 MNHEY and CDR2 SMNVEV (reference sequence). The CDR3 loop is CASSLRQSNTEAFF.

The chain links TRBV20-1 to TRBJ1-6; TCRdb proposes TRBD1, but this gene call is untestable without DNA. There are 16 residues in the CDR3. CDR1 is DFQATT, CDR2 SNEGSKA, per germline (reference sequence). This CDR3 reads CSASGGGAFGNSPLHF.

The chain uses TRBV7-3 and TRBJ2-2. The germline V gene has CDR1 SGHTA and CDR2 FQGTGA. The CDR3 is made up of 16 amino acids. The CDR3 region is CASTPWSSLNTGELFF.

This chain connects TRBV4-3 to TRBJ2-1; TCRdb selects TRBD1, and the lack of DNA leaves this call unchecked. The CDR3 is 13 amino acids. Germline V gene sequence: CDR1 LGHNA, CDR2 YSLEER. The CDR3 sequence is CASSGVKGNEQFF.

This chain joins TRBV9 and TRBJ2-1; the TCRdb call, TRBD2, lacks DNA for checking. CDR3 size: 15 residues. Germline V lookup: CDR1 SGDLS, CDR2 YYNGEE. The chain's CDR3 is CASSVLSSGLTEQFF.

This sequence joins TRBV4-1 and TRBJ1-5. CDR3 size: 14 residues. The germline V gene has CDR1 MGHRA and CDR2 YSYEKL. The CDR3 loop is CASSQGRFNQPQHF.

The chain's CDR3 is CASRRDNDYTF. The V gene is TRBV7-8, the J gene TRBJ1-2; the TCRdb D gene call, TRBD1, has no DNA to confirm it. Looked up from germline, CDR1 is SGHVS and CDR2 is FQNEAQ. This CDR3 is built from 11 residues. The whole variable domain, remainder taken from reference TRBV7-8 and TRBJ1-2, is GAGVSQSPRYKVAKRGQDVALRCDPISGHVSLFWYQQALGQGPEFLTYFQNEAQLDKSGLPSDRFFAERPEGSVSTLKIQRTQQEDSAVYLCASRRDNDYTFGSGTRLTVV.

The chain has TRBV29-1 and TRBJ2-3; TCRdb designates TRBD1, a call that cannot be tested without DNA. Germline CDR1 SQVTM, CDR2 ANQGSEA. This CDR3 comprises 13 residues. CDR3 region: CSGGTGGPDTQYF.

The chain joins TRBV12-3 or TRBV12-4 to TRBJ2-2; TCRdb returns TRBD2, unconfirmable since there is no DNA. The CDR3 length is 17 residues. The CDR3 reads CASSLSPSGGYTGELFF.

The rearrangement uses TRBV28 and TRBJ1-1; TCRdb's assignment of TRBD1 cannot be checked, as there is no DNA. The germline V gene encodes CDR1 MDHEN and CDR2 SYDVKM. CDR3 length: 12 residues. CDR3: CASSLDSLRAFF.

This chain joins TRBV7-2 and TRBJ2-3; TCRdb gives TRBD1 as the D gene, but with no DNA this cannot be confirmed. The CDR3 has 15 amino acids. Germline V lookup: CDR1 SGHTA, CDR2 FQGNSA. CDR3 loop: CASSLMGTVTDTQYF.

This chain links TRBV5-6 with TRBJ2-1. The CDR3 extends over 15 amino acids. From germline, CDR1 is SGHDT and CDR2 YYEEEE. The CDR3 loop is CASSPIYGGYNEQFF.

The chain joins TRBV7-9 to TRBJ1-1; TCRdb lists TRBD1, though no DNA is available to test this call. There are 15 residues in the CDR3. CDR1 and CDR2 from the germline V gene are SEHNR and FQNEAQ (reference sequence). CDR3 residues: CASSPLEGEGTEAFF. Full variable domain (missing parts from reference TRBV7-9 and TRBJ1-1): DTGVSQNPRHKITKRGQNVTFRCDPISEHNRLYWYRQTLGQGPEFLTYFQNEAQLEKSRLLSDRFSAERPKGSFSTLEIQRTEQGDSAMYLCASSPLEGEGTEAFFGQGTRLTVV.

The chain links TRBV12-3 or TRBV12-4 to TRBJ1-6; the D gene TCRdb calls, TRBD1, cannot be checked with no DNA. The CDR3 has 14 residues. CDR3 loop: CASRIQRQGSPLHF.

The genes are TRBV5-4 and TRBJ1-4. Germline loops: CDR1 SGHNT, CDR2 YYREEE (reference sequence). The CDR3 is 13 amino acids. The CDR3 protein is CASSLESTEKLFF.

V usage is TRBV20-1 and J usage is TRBJ2-7. Germline CDR1 is DFQATT and CDR2 is SNEGSKA (reference sequence). The CDR3 is 14 residues long. The CDR3 here is CSAHRGDSSYEQYF.

V is TRBV2 and J is TRBJ2-1; the TCRdb D gene call, TRBD1, has no DNA to confirm it. Germline V gene sequence: CDR1 SNHLY, CDR2 FYNNEI. CDR3 length: 15 amino acids. CDR3 sequence: CASSEAPDSHNEQFF.

This chain links TRBV27 with TRBJ1-2. Germline assignment: CDR1 MNHEY and CDR2 SMNVEV (reference sequence). The CDR3 sequence is 14 residues long. This CDR3 is CASSFRGGAYGYTF.

The gene calls are TRBV20-1 and TRBJ2-3; TCRdb's assignment of TRBD2 cannot be checked, as there is no DNA. This CDR3 has 17 amino acids. Germline V gives CDR1 DFQATT, CDR2 SNEGSKA (reference sequence). The CDR3 sequence is CSARPFRLAGGADTQYF.

The chain uses TRBV11-2 and TRBJ2-7; TCRdb's D call, TRBD1, is unchecked because there is no DNA. CDR1 is SGHAT, CDR2 FQNNGV, per germline. This CDR3 is 15 amino acids long. CDR3 loop: CASSETGTGDYEQYF.

The chain uses TRBV6-1 and TRBJ2-4; TCRdb's D call, TRBD1, is unchecked because there is no DNA. Germline-derived CDR1 and CDR2 are MNHNS and SASEGT. There are 16 residues in the CDR3. The CDR3 region is CASTPRAGLAKNIQYF.

The CDR3 reads CASSPLLSGLAGGATYEQYF. The chain uses TRBV5-1 and TRBJ2-7; lacking DNA, the TRBD2 call made by TCRdb goes unchecked. The CDR3 runs 20 residues. The germline V gene has CDR1 SGHRS and CDR2 YFSETQ.

V gene TRBV7-3 combines with J gene TRBJ2-3; TCRdb names TRBD2, which stays unverified in the absence of DNA. CDR3 size: 16 residues. The V gene's germline CDR1 is SGHTA and CDR2 FQGTGA. This CDR3 is CASSLLGGRATDTQYF.

The J gene is TRBJ1-3, the V gene TRBV5-6; TCRdb lists TRBD1, though no DNA is available to test this call. This CDR3 contains 15 residues. The germline gives CDR1 SGHDT, CDR2 YYEEEE. CDR3 residues: CASSPTGLSGNTIYF. The entire variable domain, with the rest obtained from reference TRBV5-6 and TRBJ1-3, is as follows: DAGVTQSPTHLIKTRGQQVTLRCSPKSGHDTVSWYQQALGQGPQFIFQYYEEEERQRGNFPDRFSGHQFPNYSSELNVNALLLGDSALYLCASSPTGLSGNTIYFGEGSWLTVV.

This chain links TRBV10-3 with TRBJ2-7; TCRdb calls TRBD1, which cannot be checked without DNA. The germline V gene has CDR1 ENHRY and CDR2 SYGVKD. The CDR3 has 12 residues. CDR3 residues: CAISESGGSRYF.

V and J are TRBV7-2 and TRBJ2-1; without DNA, the TCRdb call of TRBD2 cannot be checked. From germline, CDR1 is SGHTA and CDR2 FQGNSA. This CDR3 is 16 amino acids long. The CDR3 loop reads CASSPQAELSYNEQFF.

The chain uses TRBV18 and TRBJ2-1. The germline CDR1 and CDR2 sequences are KGHSH and LQKENI. The CDR3 is 16 residues long. The CDR3 here is CASSPMAGASYNEQFF.